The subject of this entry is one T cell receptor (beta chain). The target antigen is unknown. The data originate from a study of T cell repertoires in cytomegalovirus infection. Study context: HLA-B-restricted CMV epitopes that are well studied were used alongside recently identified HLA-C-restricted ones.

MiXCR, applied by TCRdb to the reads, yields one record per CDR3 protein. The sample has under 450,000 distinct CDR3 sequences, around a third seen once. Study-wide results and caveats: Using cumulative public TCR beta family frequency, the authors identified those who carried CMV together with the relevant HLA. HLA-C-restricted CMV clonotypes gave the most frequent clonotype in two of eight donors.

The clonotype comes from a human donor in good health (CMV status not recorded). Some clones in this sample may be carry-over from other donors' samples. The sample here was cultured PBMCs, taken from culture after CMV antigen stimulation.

DNA of the CDR3: TGCGCCAGCTCTTCTGGGGGGGGGGGGTCACAAGAGACCCAGTACTTC. This sequence encodes CASSSGGGGSQETQYF. The J gene is TRBJ2-5, the V gene TRBV4-3; the match to TRBD2 covers 7 bases. The CDR3 runs to 16 residues. The junction had 14 bases not matched to a gene; V was cut back by 8 bases and J by 2 bases. CDR1 and CDR2 from the germline V gene are LGHNA and YSLEER.